Reported below is one TCR beta chain. Every CD8+ T cell subset underwent triplicate sorting at a few hundred thousand cells apiece. Naive CD8+ T cells displayed a CD45RO-CCR7+CD27+CD95- phenotype. cDNA libraries for TRB were generated by 5' RACE incorporating UMI labels. TCRdb reworked the 5' RACE reads into one entry per CDR3 protein, no DNA. The ten most abundant clones cover about 1.4% of a sample with 45,000 to 65,000 distinct CDR3 sequences. These data are taken from a study of CXCR3-negative and CXCR3-positive naive CD8 T cells. In the study overall: The dataset comprises approximately 140 million TRB reads in total, with about 1.5 +/- 0.3 million reads per library.

There are 16 residues in the CDR3. Germline V gene lookup returns CDR1 SGHVS and CDR2 FNYEAQ. The receptor was isolated from a human donor in good health. Some clones in this sample may be carry-over from other donors' samples. The chain couples TRBV7-6 to TRBJ2-7; TCRdb selects TRBD1, and the lack of DNA leaves this call unchecked. Input material: naive CXCR3- CD8+ T cells from blood. The subset is: CD45RO-CCR7+CD27+CD95- naive CD8+ T cells lacking CXCR3 (TNR3-). CDR3 region: CASSRYKGHPSYEQYF.